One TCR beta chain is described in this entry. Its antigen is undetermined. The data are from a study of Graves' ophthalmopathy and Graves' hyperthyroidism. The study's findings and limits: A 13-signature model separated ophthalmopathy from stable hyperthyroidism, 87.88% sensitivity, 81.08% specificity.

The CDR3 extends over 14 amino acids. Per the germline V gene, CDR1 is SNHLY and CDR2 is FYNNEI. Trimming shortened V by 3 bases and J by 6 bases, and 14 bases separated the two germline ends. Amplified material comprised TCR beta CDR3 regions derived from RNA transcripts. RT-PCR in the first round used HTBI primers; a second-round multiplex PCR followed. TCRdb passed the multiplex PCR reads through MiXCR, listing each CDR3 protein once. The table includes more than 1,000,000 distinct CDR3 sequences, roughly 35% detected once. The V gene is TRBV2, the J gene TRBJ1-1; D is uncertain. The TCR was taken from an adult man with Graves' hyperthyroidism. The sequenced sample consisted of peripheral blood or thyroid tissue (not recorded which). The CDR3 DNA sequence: TGTGCCAGCAGTGACTTACCTAGGTCCCCTGAAGCTTTCTTT. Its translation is CASSDLPRSPEAFF.